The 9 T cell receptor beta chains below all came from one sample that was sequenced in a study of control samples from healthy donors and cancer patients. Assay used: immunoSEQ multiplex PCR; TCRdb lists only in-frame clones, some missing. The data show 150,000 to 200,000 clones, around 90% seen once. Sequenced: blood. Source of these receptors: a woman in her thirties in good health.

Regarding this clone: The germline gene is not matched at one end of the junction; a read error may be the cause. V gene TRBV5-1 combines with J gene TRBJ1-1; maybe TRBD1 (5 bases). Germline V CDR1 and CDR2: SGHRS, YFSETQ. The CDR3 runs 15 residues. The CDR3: CAGSPGRGSGTEAFF. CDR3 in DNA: TGCGCCGGCAGCCCAGGGAGAGGGTCGGGAACTGAAGCTTTCTTT.

CDR3 DNA: TGTGCCAGCAGTGCTTGGGACTCCCTTAGCTACACCTTC. This codes for CASSAWDSLSYTF. The chain couples TRBV2 to TRBJ1-2, with D maybe TRBD1 (5 bases). The CDR3 is made up of 13 amino acids. Germline V lookup: CDR1 SNHLY, CDR2 FYNNEI. V was shortened by 4 bases and J by 9 bases, with 15 bases between the two germline ends.

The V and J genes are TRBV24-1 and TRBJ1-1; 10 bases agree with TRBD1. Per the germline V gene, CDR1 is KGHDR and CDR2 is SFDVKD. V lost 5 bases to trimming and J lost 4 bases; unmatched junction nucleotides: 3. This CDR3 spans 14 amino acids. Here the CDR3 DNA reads TGTGCCACCAGTGTGGGGACAGGGGCCACTGAAGCTTTCTTT. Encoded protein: CATSVGTGATEAFF.

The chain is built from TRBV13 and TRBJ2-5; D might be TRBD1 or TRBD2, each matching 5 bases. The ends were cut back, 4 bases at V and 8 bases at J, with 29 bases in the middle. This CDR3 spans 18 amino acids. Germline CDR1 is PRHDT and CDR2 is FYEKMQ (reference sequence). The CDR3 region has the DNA TGTGCCAGCAGCTGGGCCTCGGGACCACCTAGGCTAAAACTCACCCAGTACTTC. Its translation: CASSWASGPPRLKLTQYF.

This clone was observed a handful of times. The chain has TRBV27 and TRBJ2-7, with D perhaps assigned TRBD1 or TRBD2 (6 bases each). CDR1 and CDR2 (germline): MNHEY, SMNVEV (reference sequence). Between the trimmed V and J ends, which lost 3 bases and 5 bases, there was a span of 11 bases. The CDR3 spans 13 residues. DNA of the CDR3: TGTGCCAGCAGTTTCCGGGGGCGCGACGAGCAGTACTTC. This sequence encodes CASSFRGRDEQYF.

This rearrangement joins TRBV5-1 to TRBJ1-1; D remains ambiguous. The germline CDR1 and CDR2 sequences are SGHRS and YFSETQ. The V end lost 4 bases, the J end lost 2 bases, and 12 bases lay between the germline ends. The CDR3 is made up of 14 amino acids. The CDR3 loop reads CASSPRTANTEAFF. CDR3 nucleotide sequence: TGCGCCAGCAGCCCCCGGACGGCTAACACTGAAGCTTTCTTT.

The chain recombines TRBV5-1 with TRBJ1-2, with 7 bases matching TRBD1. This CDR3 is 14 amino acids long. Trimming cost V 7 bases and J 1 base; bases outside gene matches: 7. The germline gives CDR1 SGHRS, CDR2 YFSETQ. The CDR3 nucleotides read TGCGCCAGCCATGTGGGGACAGATAACTATGGCTACACCTTC. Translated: CASHVGTDNYGYTF.

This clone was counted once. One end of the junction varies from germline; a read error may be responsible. This CDR3 reads CASGHRGQPQHF. In DNA, the CDR3 is TGTGCCAGCGGCCACAGGGGTCAGCCCCAGCATTTT. The chain links TRBV3-1 (or the pseudogene TRBV3-2) to TRBJ1-5; 7 nucleotides agree with TRBD1. The germline gives CDR1 LGHDT, CDR2 YNNKEL (reference sequence). The CDR3 contains 12 residues.

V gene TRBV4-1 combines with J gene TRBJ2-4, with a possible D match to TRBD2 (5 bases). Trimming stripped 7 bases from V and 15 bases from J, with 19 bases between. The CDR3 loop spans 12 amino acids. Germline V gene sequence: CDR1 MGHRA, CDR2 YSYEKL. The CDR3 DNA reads TGCGCCAGCACCCGAAATAGGACTTCCACGTACTTC. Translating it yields CASTRNRTSTYF.